The clone carrying this TCR beta chain was observed a handful of times. What it recognizes is unknown. This sample is part of a study of T cell repertoires in cytomegalovirus infection. For the study at large: Well-studied HLA-B-restricted CMV epitopes were used in the study alongside recently identified HLA-C-restricted ones. Matching HLA type and CMV infection were both indicated by public TCR beta signatures.

Study-level findings and limits: Summed frequency of public TCR beta families distinguished CMV carriers with the relevant HLA. Clonotype analysis showed dominance of the ex vivo response by HLA-C-restricted CMV-specific TCR beta clonotypes.

TCRdb redid the calling of the reads with MiXCR, one entry per CDR3 protein. The sample consists of approximately 770,000 distinct CDR3 sequences, almost 30% of them appearing once. This TCR derives from a human donor in good health (CMV status not recorded). Some clones in this sample may be carry-over from other donors' samples. Sequenced material: cultured CD8+ T cells from PBMCs, taken from culture after CMV antigen stimulation.

CDR3 sequence (DNA): TGCGCCAGCAGCCAAGAGGAAGGAATGGGCACTGAAGCTTTCTTT. Encoded protein: CASSQEEGMGTEAFF. The chain joins TRBV4-3 to TRBJ1-1; the D is unclear. The CDR3 sequence is 15 residues long. V lost 0 bases to trimming and J lost 4 bases, with 12 bases between them. Germline V gene data show CDR1 as LGHNA and CDR2 as YSLEER.